This TCR beta chain was captured in a study of long-term antiretroviral therapy in people with HIV. Study information: The oldest specimens predate the 2015 immediate-ART recommendation by about a decade. The study, taken as a whole, reports: With ART, diversity went up but was still lower than in transplant donor controls.

Sequencing used immunoSEQ v3.0 at survey level. Sequencing was performed with immunoSEQ multiplex PCR; in TCRdb, only in-frame clones are kept and a portion is missing. The repertoire has 20,000 to 30,000 clones, around 80% of them found once; the top ten carry 9% to 10%. HIV-positive participants all received treatment in the United States. Going into DNA extraction, samples held about 0.85-11 million cryopreserved PBMC. Trimming stripped 3 bases from V and 0 bases from J, with 6 bases between. The germline V gene encodes CDR1 SGHNT and CDR2 YENEEA. The CDR3 is 15 residues long. Of note for this clone: The antigen remains unidentified.

The source is a woman in her forties with HIV. This specimen consisted of unsorted PBMCs, obtained 1.2 years after starting antiretroviral therapy. The chain employs TRBV11-3 and TRBJ2-6; D gene ambiguous. For the CDR3, the DNA is TGTGCCAGCAGCTTCGACACCTCTGGGGCCAACGTCCTGACTTTC. This sequence encodes CASSFDTSGANVLTF.